This TCR beta chain was sequenced in a study of control samples from healthy donors and cancer patients. The assay was immunoSEQ multiplex PCR, and TCRdb's table has in-frame clones only and misses some. Of 95,000 to 150,000 clones detected, about 83% appear once; the ten largest clones hold 9% to 14%. The germline V gene encodes CDR1 SNHLY and CDR2 FYNNEI. Between the trimmed V and J ends, which lost 4 bases and 3 bases, there was a span of 15 bases. There are 16 residues in the CDR3. This receptor was identified in a man aged 25 to 45 in good health. Sequencing used blood. The chain recombines TRBV2 with TRBJ2-2; D perhaps matches TRBD1 (6 bases). This chain's CDR3 is CASSGYRDTHTGELFF. Here the CDR3 DNA reads TGTGCCAGCAGTGGTTACCGGGACACCCACACCGGGGAGCTGTTTTTT.